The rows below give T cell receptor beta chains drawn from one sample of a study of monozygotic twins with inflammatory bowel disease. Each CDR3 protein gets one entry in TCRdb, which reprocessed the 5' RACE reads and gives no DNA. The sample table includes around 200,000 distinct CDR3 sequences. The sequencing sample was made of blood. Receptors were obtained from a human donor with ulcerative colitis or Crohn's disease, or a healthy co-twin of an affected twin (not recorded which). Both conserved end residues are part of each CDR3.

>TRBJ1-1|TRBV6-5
CASSYPDGNTEAFF
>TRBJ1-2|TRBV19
CASSISLRDGYTF
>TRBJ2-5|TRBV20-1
CSAGTSGGQETQYF
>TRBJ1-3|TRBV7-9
CASSPKQGSSGNTIYF
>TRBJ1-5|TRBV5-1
CASSQSNQPQHF
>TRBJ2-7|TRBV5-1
CASSLLPSGTYEQYF
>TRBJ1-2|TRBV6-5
CASSYDNAGGGYTF
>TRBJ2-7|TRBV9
CASSVGSGGDPTYEQYF
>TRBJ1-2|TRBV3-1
CASSQGSRGTEHTF
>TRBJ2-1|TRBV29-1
CSVEIGRGGAYNEQFF
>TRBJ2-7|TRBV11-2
CASSYPRTPTYEQYF